One sample yielded the 8 T cell receptor delta chains listed below, sequenced in a study of γδ T cells in repeated Plasmodium falciparum infection. Vgamma9/Vdelta2+ and Vdelta2-negative gammadelta T cells were flow-sorted from PBMC for bulk sequencing. TCRdb re-called the multiplex PCR reads through CATT. The profile shows 85,000 to 100,000 delta-chain clones, 0.75% to 1% of them singletons. The sequencing sample was made of gamma-delta T cells from blood. These receptors came from a pool of human donors (malaria-infected and uninfected, not separated).

In regard to this clone: TCRdb has a much larger clone's protein, which differs at residue 6 from the translation of this DNA, likely because of a read error; what is shown is the protein translated from the DNA. The chain links TRDV2 to TRDJ1; a weak D match, TRDD3 (6 bases). As TCRdb names no J gene, one was assigned here on the basis of a DNA match to germline. From germline, CDR1 is GEAIGNYY and CDR2 EKD. The CDR3 runs to 19 residues. V was trimmed by 3 bases and J by 2 bases, leaving 27 bases between them. This CDR3 is CACDVVRELGQNQTDKLIF. Written as DNA, the CDR3 is TGTGCCTGTGACGTGGTGCGGGAACTGGGACAAAACCAAACCGATAAACTCATCTTT.

This clone was recorded a few times. TCRdb assigns this DNA the protein of a much larger clone, which departs from its translation at residue 7; this likely reflects a read error, and the protein shown comes from translating the DNA. V gene TRDV1 combines with J gene TRDJ1, with a weak D call TRDD2 (6 bases). Trimming left V 0 bases short and J 4 bases short, with 27 bases between. This CDR3 is 20 amino acids long. The germline CDR1 and CDR2 sequences are TSWWSYY and QGS. The CDR3 is CALGELNLVGLPPIVDKLIF. The CDR3 DNA reads as TGTGCTCTTGGGGAACTAAACCTGGTGGGCCTTCCCCCGATAGTCGATAAACTCATCTTT.

To note about this clone: TCRdb pairs this DNA with a much larger clone's protein that differs at residue 5, likely a read error; the protein shown was translated from the DNA. The V call is TRDV1, the J call TRDJ1, with 10 bases aligning to TRDD3. The J gene, missing from TCRdb, was assigned here through DNA to germline matching. V was pared by 4 bases and J by 0 bases, with 23 bases of the junction left unmatched. The CDR3 contains 22 residues. The V gene's germline CDR1 is TSWWSYY and CDR2 QGS. The CDR3 DNA follows: TGTGCTCTTGGGGGGACTTCCCGGTACTGGGGGATGGGGATACCGTACACCGATAAACTCATCTTT. Translation: CALGGTSRYWGMGIPYTDKLIF.

This clone was found a few times. This probably arose from a read error, given a far larger clone one base away. The identical CDR3 is also encoded by other nucleotide sequences in the sample. The V and J genes are TRDV1 and TRDJ1; D perhaps matches TRDD2 (5 bases). The CDR3 has 19 residues. V lost 2 bases and J lost 2, with 24 bases in between. Germline values: CDR1 TSWWSYY, CDR2 QGS. Written as DNA, the CDR3 is TGTGCTCTTGGGGAATCGGGACCCCCGGTCGTCCTTCAAACCGATAAACTCATCTTT. This encodes CALGESGPPVVLQTDKLIF.

This clone is medium-sized in the sample. This specimen includes other DNA sequences encoding the same CDR3. The chain employs TRDV1 and TRDJ1, with D perhaps TRDD3 (6 bases). V lost 0 bases to trimming and J lost 3 bases, with 32 bases between them. CDR3 length: 22 residues. Germline CDR1 reads TSWWSYY; CDR2 reads QGS. The CDR3 nucleotides read TGTGCTCTTGGGGAACTTGGAGGGGACTTAGGTACTGGGAACTACCTTTCCGATAAACTCATCTTT. Translated: CALGELGGDLGTGNYLSDKLIF.

Notes on this clone: This DNA's translation differs at residue 8 from TCRdb's protein, which comes from a much larger clone; a read error is likely, and the protein shown is translated from the DNA. The chain links TRDV1 to TRDJ1; TRDD3 matches at 12 bases. TCRdb is silent on the J gene; assignment here came from matching the DNA to germline. Germline-derived CDR1 and CDR2 are TSWWSYY and QGS. Trimming removed 0 bases from V and 1 base from J; junction bases left unmatched: 36. The CDR3 runs to 28 residues. The CDR3 is CALGELVPNGLASNTGGYPLWTTDKLIF. DNA of the CDR3: TGTGCTCTTGGGGAACTAGTCCCAAATGGCCTCGCCTCGAACACTGGGGGATACCCCCTTTGGACCACCGATAAACTCATCTTT.

This clone was recorded many times. Other DNA sequences in the same sample also yield this CDR3. The rearrangement uses TRDV1 and TRDJ1; TRDD3 aligns across 9 bases. The CDR3 covers 20 residues. Germline-derived CDR1 and CDR2 are TSWWSYY and QGS. The J segment lost 4 bases and the V segment lost 4 bases, leaving 22 bases of the junction unmatched. DNA of the CDR3: TGTGCTCTTGGGGGGCACTACTGGGGGACGAGGAGGGAAGTTGGCGATAAACTCATCTTT. Residues: CALGGHYWGTRREVGDKLIF.

Regarding this clone: The protein TCRdb gives is from a much larger clone and does not agree with this DNA's translation at residue 12, likely a read error; the protein shown here comes from the DNA. V and J are TRDV3 and TRDJ1, with D possibly TRDD2 on 7 matching bases. The germline CDR1 and CDR2 sequences are TVYSNPD and GDNSRS (reference sequence). CDR3 size: 16 residues. Trimming pared 5 bases from V and 6 bases from J, leaving 28 bases between. CDR3: CAATIPTWDNDNKLIF. CDR3 nucleotides: TGTGCCGCGACCATTCCTACGTGGGATAACGACAATAAACTCATCTTT.